This T cell receptor (beta chain) comes out of a study of PD-1 blockade in classical Hodgkin lymphoma. Every patient had relapsed following autologous stem cell transplantation, and cohorts differed in brentuximab vedotin exposure. The study, taken as a whole, reports: Exclusion was the outcome for patients who began nivolumab under 1 year after ASCT. In CD4+ cells, TCR diversity went up significantly by C4D1, but in CD8+ cells it did not. Before treatment, complete responders showed about the same diversity as newly diagnosed patients. Possible causes of repertoire differences, disease activity or prior therapy, remain undefined.

TCRdb's table, derived via immunoSEQ multiplex PCR, lists solely in-frame clones and lacks some. This sample yields tens of thousands of clones, of which 89% are seen a single time; about 10% belongs to the top ten. Germline CDR1 MDHEN, CDR2 SYDVKM. The CDR3 runs to 12 residues. V dropped 5 bases and J dropped 7 bases, with 8 bases sitting between them. This clone was counted a single time. Its antigen is currently unknown. The chain has TRBV28 and TRBJ2-2; unclear D gene. Sample: peripheral blood mononuclear cells (PBMCs), taken before the second cycle of nivolumab. The sequence derives from a human donor with classical Hodgkin lymphoma. The CDR3 bases are TGTGCCAGCAGTCCCACTGGCGGGGAGCTGTTTTTT. Protein sequence: CASSPTGGELFF.